The 5 T cell receptor beta chains below were found in one sample sequenced in a study of radiotherapy plus CTLA-4 blockade in lung cancer. The data were produced by immunoSEQ multiplex PCR, yet TCRdb's version contains in-frame clones alone and is incomplete. The data show approximately 44,000 clones, less than 85% seen once. The material sequenced was peripheral blood, taken from a patient treated with radiotherapy plus ipilimumab. Receptors originate from a human donor with non-small cell lung cancer who had stable disease on radiotherapy plus ipilimumab.

V and J are TRBV5-1 and TRBJ1-3; 9 bases fit TRBD1. Per germline, CDR1 SGHRS and CDR2 YFSETQ. V shed 0 bases, J shed 4 bases, and the junction held 8 bases outside the gene matches. This CDR3 is built from 17 residues. In DNA form, the CDR3 reads TGCGCCAGCAGCTTGGACAGGGGGCGCGTGTCCGGAAACACCATATATTTT. Translation gives CASSLDRGRVSGNTIYF. Complete variable domain (other parts from reference TRBV5-1 and TRBJ1-3): KAGVTQTPRYLIKTRGQQVTLSCSPISGHRSVSWYQQTPGQGLQFLFEYFSETQRNKGNFPGRFSGRQFSNSRSEMNVSTLELGDSALYLCASSLDRGRVSGNTIYFGEGSWLTVV.

The chain recombines TRBV2 with TRBJ1-1, with D possibly TRBD1 on 5 matching bases. The CDR3 has 15 residues. With 0 bases removed from V and 3 bases from J, the gap between germline ends came to 11 bases. From germline, CDR1 is SNHLY and CDR2 FYNNEI. The CDR3, as DNA: TGTGCCAGCAGTGAAGCGGGCCAGGGTTACACTGAAGCTTTCTTT. Amino acids: CASSEAGQGYTEAFF.

This clone was counted between two and nine times. The V call is TRBV5-1, the J call TRBJ2-1, with 9 bases identical to TRBD1. The CDR3 contains 16 residues. V was clipped by 1 base and J by 7 bases; unmatched bases: 9. Germline values: CDR1 SGHRS, CDR2 YFSETQ. The CDR3, as DNA: TGCGCCAGCAGCTTGAGGTGGGACAGGGTGAATAATGAGCAGTTCTTC. It translates to CASSLRWDRVNNEQFF.

In this sample, this clone turned up a few times. The chain is built from TRBV4-3 and TRBJ2-7, with TRBD2 matching 8 bases. J gave up 6 bases and V 0 bases, and 13 bases lay outside the gene matches. The CDR3 totals 17 residues. Germline values: CDR1 LGHNA, CDR2 YSLEER. CDR3 sequence (DNA): TGCGCCAGCAGCCAAGATCTGCCTGGGACTAGTGACGGCGAGCAGTACTTC. This translates into CASSQDLPGTSDGEQYF.

This chain joins TRBV7-9 and TRBJ1-2; D uncertain. Germline CDR1 is SEHNR and CDR2 is FQNEAQ (reference sequence). The CDR3 covers 12 residues. Between the trimmed V and J ends, which lost 1 base and 7 bases, there was a span of 7 bases. The CDR3 DNA follows: TGTGCCAGCAGCTTAGTTTTGGGTGGCTACACCTTC. Translating gives CASSLVLGGYTF.